The 3 T cell receptor beta chains listed next were all sequenced from one sample in a study of response to subunit inactivated influenza vaccine. TCRdb re-called the RT-PCR reads with MiXCR, one entry per CDR3 protein. The sample has roughly 550,000 distinct CDR3 sequences, around 21% seen once; the top ten hold approximately 2.9%. The data were also submitted as part of a second study, on T cells expressing NK-cell markers. Turning to that study: Beta-chain TCR cDNA was generated via 5'RACE template switching with UMIs.

The sequencing here drew on CD4+ T cells sorted from PBMCs, taken 12 days after vaccination. All receptors derive from a man over 45 who received an inactivated influenza vaccine.

To note about this clonotype: One end of the junction fails to match germline, which may point to a read error. This chain connects TRBV20-1 to TRBJ2-3; D uncertain. The CDR3 length is 11 residues. Germline V gene lookup returns CDR1 DFQATT and CDR2 SNEGSKA (reference sequence). CDR3: CSGVSWDTQFF. The CDR3 bases are TGCAGTGGGGTATCGTGGGATACGCAGTTTTTT.

This clonotype was observed at least ten times. For the CDR3, the DNA is TGTGCCAGCAGCTTAGAGACAGGTTCCTACGAGCAGTACTTC. Amino acids: CASSLETGSYEQYF. The chain joins TRBV7-2 to TRBJ2-7; possible D gene TRBD1, 6 bases. The CDR3 contains 14 residues. Trimming pared 1 base from V and 1 base from J, leaving 8 bases between. Germline lookup yields CDR1 SGHTA and CDR2 FQGNSA. Supplemented by reference TRBV7-2 and TRBJ2-7, the full variable domain reads GAGVSQSPSNKVTEKGKDVELRCDPISGHTALYWYRQSLGQGLEFLIYFQGNSAPDKSGLPSDRFSAERTGGSVSTLTIQRTQQEDSAVYLCASSLETGSYEQYFGPGTRLTVT.

The V and J genes are TRBV7-9 and TRBJ2-7; D is ambiguous. The V end lost 1 base, the J end lost 3 bases, and 10 bases lay between the germline ends. This CDR3 is built from 14 residues. Germline V gene sequence: CDR1 SEHNR, CDR2 FQNEAQ (reference sequence). The CDR3 DNA reads as TGTGCCAGCAGCTTAGGGCCAGCCGTCTACGAGCAGTACTTC. It codes for CASSLGPAVYEQYF.